Below are 2 T cell receptor beta chains sequenced from a single sample in a study of human T cells and chemical hapten exposure. Specified time point: patch test 3, about 24 weeks after DPC sensitization. Specified treatment: therapeutic diphenylcyclopropenone sensitization with weekly scalp DPC. TCRdb passed the RACE reads through MiXCR, listing each CDR3 protein once. The sample has 210,000 or so distinct CDR3 sequences; roughly a quarter are singletons. The source material was whole blood, sampled in connection with sensitization to the hapten diphenylcyclopropenone (DPC). The source is a woman aged 40 to 50 with alopecia areata. Some clones in this sample may be carry-over from other donors' samples.

This clonotype turned up a few times. The CDR3 here is CSAKTDSQTYSPLHF. The CDR3 region has the DNA TGCAGTGCTAAAACGGACAGCCAGACCTATTCACCCCTCCACTTT. The rearrangement links TRBV20-1 to TRBJ1-6; perhaps TRBD1 as D (6 bases). There are 15 residues in the CDR3. V gave up 4 bases and J gave up 8 bases, with 18 bases separating them. From germline, CDR1 is DFQATT and CDR2 SNEGSKA (reference sequence).

In this sample, this clonotype turned up a few times. This rearrangement joins TRBV12-3 or TRBV12-4 to TRBJ2-2; D gene ambiguous. The CDR3 has 10 amino acids. V gave up 3 bases and J gave up 9 bases, with 2 bases separating them. This CDR3 reads CASSFRELFF. The CDR3 nucleotides are TGTGCCAGCAGTTTCAGGGAGCTGTTTTTT.